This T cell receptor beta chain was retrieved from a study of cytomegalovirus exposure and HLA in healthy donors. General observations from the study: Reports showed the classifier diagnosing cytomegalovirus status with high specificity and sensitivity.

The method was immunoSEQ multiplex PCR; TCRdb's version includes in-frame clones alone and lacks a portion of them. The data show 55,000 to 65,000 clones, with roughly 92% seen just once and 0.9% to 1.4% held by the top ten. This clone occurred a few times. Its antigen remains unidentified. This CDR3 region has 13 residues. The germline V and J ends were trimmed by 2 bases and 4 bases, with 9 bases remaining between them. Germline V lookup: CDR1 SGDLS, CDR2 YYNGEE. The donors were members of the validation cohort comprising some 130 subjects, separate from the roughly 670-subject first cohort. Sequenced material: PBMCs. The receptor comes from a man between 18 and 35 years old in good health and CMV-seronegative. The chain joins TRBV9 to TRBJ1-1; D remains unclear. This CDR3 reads CASSVSRGTEAFF. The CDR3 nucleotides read TGTGCCAGCAGCGTCTCCAGAGGCACTGAAGCTTTCTTT.